Detailed here is one T cell receptor beta chain. The CDR3 totals 13 residues. Germline V CDR1 and CDR2: MNHNS, SASEGT. V dropped 6 bases and J dropped 7; count of bases not matched to a gene: 7. PCR used 60 Vbeta primers and 13 Jbeta primers. The method was immunoSEQ multiplex PCR; TCRdb's version includes in-frame clones alone and lacks a portion of them. Here the sample spans approximately 170,000 clones, roughly three quarters being singletons. This entry comes from a study of cytomegalovirus exposure and HLA in healthy donors. Across the whole study: Sequencing of 180 million or so T cells in an earlier analysis found approximately 120 million unique TCR beta sequences.

The receptor's source is a woman aged 40 to 50 in good health and CMV-seropositive. Sequencing used PBMCs. J is TRBJ1-2 and V is TRBV6-1; 8 positions match TRBD1. The CDR3: CASRAGGRGGYTF. The DNA of the CDR3 is TGTGCCAGCAGAGCAGGGGGCAGGGGTGGCTACACCTTC.